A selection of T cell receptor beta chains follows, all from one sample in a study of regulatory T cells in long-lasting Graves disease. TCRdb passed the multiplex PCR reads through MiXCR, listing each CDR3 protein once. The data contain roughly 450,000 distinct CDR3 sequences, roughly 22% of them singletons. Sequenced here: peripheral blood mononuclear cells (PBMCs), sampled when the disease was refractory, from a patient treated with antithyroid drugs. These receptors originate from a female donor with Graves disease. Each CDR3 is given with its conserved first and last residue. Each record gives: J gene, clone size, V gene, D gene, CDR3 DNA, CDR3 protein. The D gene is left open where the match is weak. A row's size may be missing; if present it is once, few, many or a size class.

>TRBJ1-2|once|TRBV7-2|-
TGTGCCAGCAGCCCCGACCTAGCTGCCGGAGATGGCTACACCTTC
CASSPDLAAGDGYTF
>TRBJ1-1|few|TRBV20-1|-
TGCAATGCTAGTGGGGGGGGACCTCGAAACACTGAAGCTTTCTTT
CNASGGGPRNTEAFF
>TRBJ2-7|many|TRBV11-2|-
TGTGCCAGCAGCTTACGGCAGGACCACGAGCAGTACTTC
CASSLRQDHEQYF
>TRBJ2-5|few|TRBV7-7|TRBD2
TGTGCTAGCAGCTCCGTCCTAGCGGGGGGGGCCCAGTACTTC
CASSSVLAGGAQYF
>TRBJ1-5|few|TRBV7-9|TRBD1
TGTGCCAGCAGCTTAATGACAGGGGGCGCAGGACAGCCCCAGCATTTT
CASSLMTGGAGQPQHF
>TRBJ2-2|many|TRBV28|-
TGTGCCAGCAGTTTATTTCTAGGGGAGCTGTTTTTT
CASSLFLGELFF
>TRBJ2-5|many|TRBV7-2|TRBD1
TGTGCCAGCAGCCTCGGACAGGTGGGGTCGGCCCGAGAGACCCAGTACTTC
CASSLGQVGSARETQYF
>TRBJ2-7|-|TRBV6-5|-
TGTGCCAGCAGTTACTCGACGCAGTACGAGCAGTACTTC
CASSYSTQYEQYF
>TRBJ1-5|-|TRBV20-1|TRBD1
TGCAGTGCGCTGGACAGGGGGGATCAGCCCCAGCATTTT
CSALDRGDQPQHF
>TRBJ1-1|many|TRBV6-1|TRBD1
TGTGCCAGCAGGTTGGGACAGGGGACCCCTGAAGCTTTCTTT
CASRLGQGTPEAFF
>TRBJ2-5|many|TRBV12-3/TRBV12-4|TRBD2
TGTGCCAGCAGTACCCAAGGGACTAGCGGGGGGAGGACCCAGTACTTC
CASSTQGTSGGRTQYF
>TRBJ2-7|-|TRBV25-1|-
TGTGCCAGCAGTTCCGAAACCGGACACAACTACGAGCAGTACTTC
CASSSETGHNYEQYF
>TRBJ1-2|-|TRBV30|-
TGTGCCTGGAATAAACTCAACTATGGCTACACCTTC
CAWNKLNYGYTF
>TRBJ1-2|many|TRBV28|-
TGTGCCAGCAGTTTCGGTTTACAGGACACCCCCGATGGCTACACCTTC
CASSFGLQDTPDGYTF
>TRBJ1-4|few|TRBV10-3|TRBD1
TGTGCCACACAGGGGTCAGGGGATAATGAAAAACTGTTTTTT
CATQGSGDNEKLFF
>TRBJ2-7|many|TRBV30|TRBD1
TGTGCCTGGAGTCATACAGGGGGCGAGCAGTACTTC
CAWSHTGGEQYF
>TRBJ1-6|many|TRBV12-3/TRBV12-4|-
TGTGCCAGCAGTCAGGGTCTTAGGTCACCCCTCCACTTT
CASSQGLRSPLHF
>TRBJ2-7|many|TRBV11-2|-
TGTGCCAGCAGCCGTAATCAACCAGGAATGGGGCACTACGAGCAGTACTTC
CASSRNQPGMGHYEQYF
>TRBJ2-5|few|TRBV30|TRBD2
TGTGCCTGGAGTGGACTAGCGGGGAGGGGGACCCAGTACTTC
CAWSGLAGRGTQYF
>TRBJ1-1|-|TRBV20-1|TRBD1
TGCAGTGCTAGAGGAGGACAGGGGGCGGAGAACACTGAAGCTTTCTTT
CSARGGQGAENTEAFF
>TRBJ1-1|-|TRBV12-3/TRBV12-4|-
TGTGCCAGCAGCAATTCAAGGGTTGGAGCTTTCTTT
CASSNSRVGAFF
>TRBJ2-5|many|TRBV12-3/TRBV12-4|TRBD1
TGTGCCAGCAATTTAAGAACAGGGGGCGGAGAGACCCAGTACTTC
CASNLRTGGGETQYF
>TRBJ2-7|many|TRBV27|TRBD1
TGTGCCAGCAGTTACCGGACAGGGGAAGTAAGGCAGTACTTC
CASSYRTGEVRQYF
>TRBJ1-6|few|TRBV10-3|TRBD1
TGTGCCAGTCGGACAGGGGGCGTTTCACCCCTCCACTTT
CASRTGGVSPLHF
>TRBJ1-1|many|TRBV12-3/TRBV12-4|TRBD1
TGTGCCAGCGGCCCCGGACAGGAGGTCACTGAAGCTTTCTTT
CASGPGQEVTEAFF
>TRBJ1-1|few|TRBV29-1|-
TGCAGCGTTGAAGAGGGCTTTGAAGCTTTCTTT
CSVEEGFEAFF
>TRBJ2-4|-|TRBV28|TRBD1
TGTGCCAGCAGTTTAGGACAGGCGTTAAACATTCAGTACTTC
CASSLGQALNIQYF
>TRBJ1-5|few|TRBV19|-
TGTGCCAGTAGTTCCCCCAGGTGGGGCTCTCAGCCCCAGCATTTT
CASSSPRWGSQPQHF
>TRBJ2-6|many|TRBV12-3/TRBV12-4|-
TGTGCCAGCAGTGCCTGGACCGTCGTGCACCTGACTTTC
CASSAWTVVHLTF
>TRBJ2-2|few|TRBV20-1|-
TGCAGTGCTAGTCCCTTCTCCGGGGCGAACACCGGGGAGCTGTTTTTT
CSASPFSGANTGELFF
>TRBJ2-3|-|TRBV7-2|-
TGTGCCAGCCATGGGGGCACAGATACGCAGTATTTT
CASHGGTDTQYF
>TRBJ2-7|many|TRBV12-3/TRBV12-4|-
TGTGCCAGCAGTTTATTACAGGGATCCCCCTCCGAGCAGTACTTC
CASSLLQGSPSEQYF
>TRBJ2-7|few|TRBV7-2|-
TGTGCCAGCAGCTCCCTCGTCGCCTCCCCCTACGAGCAGTACTTC
CASSSLVASPYEQYF
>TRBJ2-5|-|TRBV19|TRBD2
TGTGCCAGTAGTATAGGGCGGGAGGGGATGGAGACCCAGTACTTC
CASSIGREGMETQYF
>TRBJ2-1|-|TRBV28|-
TGTGCCAGCAGTGCACCCGTCGGACAGAAACTATACAATGAGCAGTTCTTC
CASSAPVGQKLYNEQFF
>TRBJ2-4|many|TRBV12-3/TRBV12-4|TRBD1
TGTGCCAGCAGTTCGACAGGGGGAATGGCCAAAAACATTCAGTACTTC
CASSSTGGMAKNIQYF
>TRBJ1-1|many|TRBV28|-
TGTGCCAGTGTCCATTTCGGGGCTGAAGCTTTCTTT
CASVHFGAEAFF
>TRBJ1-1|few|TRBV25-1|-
TGTGCCAGCAGTGCCCAGGGTACGAACACTGAAGCTTTCTTT
CASSAQGTNTEAFF
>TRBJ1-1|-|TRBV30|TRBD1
TGTGCCTGGAGGGACACGGGACAGTTGAACACTGAGGCTTTCTTT
CAWRDTGQLNTEAFF
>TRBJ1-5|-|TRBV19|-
TGTGCCAGTAGTACCGAACAGGGTTCAAATCAGCCCCAGCATTTT
CASSTEQGSNQPQHF
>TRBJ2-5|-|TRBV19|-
TGTGCCAGTAGTACCCTGTACCAAGAGACCCAGTACTTC
CASSTLYQETQYF
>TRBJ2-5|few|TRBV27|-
TGTGCCAGCAGCCCTCGGGGGACATCAGAGACCCAGTACTTC
CASSPRGTSETQYF